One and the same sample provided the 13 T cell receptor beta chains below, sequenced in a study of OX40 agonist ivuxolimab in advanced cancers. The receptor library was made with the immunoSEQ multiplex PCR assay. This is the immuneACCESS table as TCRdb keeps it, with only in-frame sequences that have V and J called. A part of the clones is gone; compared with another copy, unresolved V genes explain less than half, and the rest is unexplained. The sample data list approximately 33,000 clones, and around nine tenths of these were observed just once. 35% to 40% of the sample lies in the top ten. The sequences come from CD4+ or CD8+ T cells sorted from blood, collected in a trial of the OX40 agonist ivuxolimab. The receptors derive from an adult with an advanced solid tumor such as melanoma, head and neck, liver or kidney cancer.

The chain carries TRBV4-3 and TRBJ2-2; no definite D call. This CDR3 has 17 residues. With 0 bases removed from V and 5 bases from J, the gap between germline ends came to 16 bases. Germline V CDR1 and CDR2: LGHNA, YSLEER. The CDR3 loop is CASSQDMDGISTGELFF. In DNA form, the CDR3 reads TGCGCCAGCAGCCAAGATATGGACGGAATAAGTACCGGGGAGCTGTTTTTT.

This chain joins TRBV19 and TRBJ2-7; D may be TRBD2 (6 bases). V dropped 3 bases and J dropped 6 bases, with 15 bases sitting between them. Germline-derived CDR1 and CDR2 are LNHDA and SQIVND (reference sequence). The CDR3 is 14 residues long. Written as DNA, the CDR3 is TGTGCCAGTAGTATTGGAGGGAGTGGAGCCGAGCAGTACTTC. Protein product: CASSIGGSGAEQYF.

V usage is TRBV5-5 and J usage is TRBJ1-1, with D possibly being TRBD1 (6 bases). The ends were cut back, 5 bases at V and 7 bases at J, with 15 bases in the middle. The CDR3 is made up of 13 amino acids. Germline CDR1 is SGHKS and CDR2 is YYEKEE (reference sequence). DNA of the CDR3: TGTGCCAGCAGTACCACAGGGTACGGTGAAGCTTTCTTT. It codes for CASSTTGYGEAFF.

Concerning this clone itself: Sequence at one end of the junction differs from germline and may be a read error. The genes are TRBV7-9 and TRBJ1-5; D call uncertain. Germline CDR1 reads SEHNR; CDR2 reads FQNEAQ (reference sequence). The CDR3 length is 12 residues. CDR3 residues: CASSLDEQPQHF. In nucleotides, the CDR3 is TGTGCCAGCAGTTTAGACGAGCAGCCCCAGCATTTT. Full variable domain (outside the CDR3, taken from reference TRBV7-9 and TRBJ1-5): DTGVSQNPRHKITKRGQNVTFRCDPISEHNRLYWYRQTLGQGPEFLTYFQNEAQLEKSRLLSDRFSAERPKGSFSTLEIQRTEQGDSAMYLCASSLDEQPQHFGDGTRLSIL.

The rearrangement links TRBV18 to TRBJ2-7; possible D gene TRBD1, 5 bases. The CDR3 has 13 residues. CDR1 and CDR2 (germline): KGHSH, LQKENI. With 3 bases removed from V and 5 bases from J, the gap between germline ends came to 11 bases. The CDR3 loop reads CASSPQWGNEQYF. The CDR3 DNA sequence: TGTGCCAGCTCACCTCAATGGGGCAACGAGCAGTACTTC.

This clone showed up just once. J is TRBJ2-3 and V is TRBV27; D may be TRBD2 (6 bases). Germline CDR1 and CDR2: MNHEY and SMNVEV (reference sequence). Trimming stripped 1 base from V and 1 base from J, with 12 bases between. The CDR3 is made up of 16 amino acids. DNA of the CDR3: TGTGCCAGCAGTTTATTGGTAGCGGAGGGCACAGATACGCAGTATTTT. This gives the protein CASSLLVAEGTDTQYF.

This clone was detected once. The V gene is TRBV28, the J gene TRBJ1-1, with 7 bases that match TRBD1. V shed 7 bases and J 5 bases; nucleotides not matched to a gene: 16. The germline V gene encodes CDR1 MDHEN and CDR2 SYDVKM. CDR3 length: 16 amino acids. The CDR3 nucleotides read TGTGCCAGCAACCAGAATACAGGGGTCGGGGAAACTGAAGCTTTCTTT. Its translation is CASNQNTGVGETEAFF.

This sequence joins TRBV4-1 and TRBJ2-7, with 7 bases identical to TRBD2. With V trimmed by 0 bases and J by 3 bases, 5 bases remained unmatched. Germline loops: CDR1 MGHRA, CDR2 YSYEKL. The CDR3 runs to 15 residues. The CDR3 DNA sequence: TGCGCCAGCAGCCAAGAGCGGGGGAAGATCTACGAGCAGTACTTC. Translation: CASSQERGKIYEQYF.

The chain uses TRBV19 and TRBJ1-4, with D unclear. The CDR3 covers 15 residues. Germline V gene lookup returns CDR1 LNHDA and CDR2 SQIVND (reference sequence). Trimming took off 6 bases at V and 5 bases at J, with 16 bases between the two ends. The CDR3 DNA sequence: TGTGCCAGTAGGGCCATATCGGCCCCGAATGAAAAACTGTTTTTT. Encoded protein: CASRAISAPNEKLFF. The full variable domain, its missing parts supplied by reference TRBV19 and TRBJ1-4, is DGGITQSPKYLFRKEGQNVTLSCEQNLNHDAMYWYRQDPGQGLRLIYYSQIVNDFQKGDIAEGYSVSREKKESFPLTVTSAQKNPTAFYLCASRAISAPNEKLFFGSGTQLSVL.

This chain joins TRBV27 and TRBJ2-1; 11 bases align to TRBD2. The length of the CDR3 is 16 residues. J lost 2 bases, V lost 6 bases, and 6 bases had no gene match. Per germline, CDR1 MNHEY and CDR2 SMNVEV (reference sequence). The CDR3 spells CASSIGTSGPYNEQFF. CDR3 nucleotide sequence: TGTGCCAGCAGCATAGGGACTAGCGGACCCTACAATGAGCAGTTCTTC.

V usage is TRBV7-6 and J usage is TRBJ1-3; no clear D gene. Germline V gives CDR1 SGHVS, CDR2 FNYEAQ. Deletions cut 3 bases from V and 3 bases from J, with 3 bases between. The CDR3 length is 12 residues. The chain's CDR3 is CASSFSGNTIYF. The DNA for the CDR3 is TGTGCCAGCAGCTTTAGTGGAAACACCATATATTTT.

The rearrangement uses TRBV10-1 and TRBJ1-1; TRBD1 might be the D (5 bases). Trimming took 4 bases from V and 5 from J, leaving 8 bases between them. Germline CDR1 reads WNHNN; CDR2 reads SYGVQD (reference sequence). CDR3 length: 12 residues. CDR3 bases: TGCGCCAGCAGTGGGGGGGAGACTGAAGCTTTCTTT. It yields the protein CASSGGETEAFF.

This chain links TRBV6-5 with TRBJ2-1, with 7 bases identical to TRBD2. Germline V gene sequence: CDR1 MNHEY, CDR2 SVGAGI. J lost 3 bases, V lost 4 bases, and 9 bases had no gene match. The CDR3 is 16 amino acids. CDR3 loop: CASSWDYEGFYNEQFF. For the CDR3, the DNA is TGTGCCAGCAGTTGGGACTACGAAGGTTTCTACAATGAGCAGTTCTTC.